This T cell receptor beta chain was observed in a study of early T cells in non-severe SARS-CoV-2 infection. Study details: Alpha and beta chains were unpaired, from unsorted whole-blood bulk RNA. Study findings and constraints: Private and CD4 specificities were missed by VDJdb matching, which favored anti-spike CD8 responses.

Individually, cDNA molecules had unique molecular identifiers attached to them. TCRdb re-analysed the 5' RACE reads in MiXCR, keeping a single row per CDR3 protein. Of 60,000 or so distinct CDR3 sequences in the sample, roughly 13% are singletons; the top ten hold 1.2% to 1.5%. Remarks on this clonotype: Antigen: not known.

The germline gives CDR1 LNHDA, CDR2 SQIVND (reference sequence). The CDR3 covers 14 residues. The ends were cut back, 3 bases at V and 3 bases at J, with 11 bases in the middle. The TCR comes from an adult who was a healthcare worker with PCR-confirmed SARS-CoV-2 infection or an uninfected control (not recorded which). The V and J genes are TRBV19 and TRBJ1-2, with TRBD1 as a possible D gene (5 bases). The material was whole blood, obtained at baseline. The CDR3 DNA sequence: TGTGCCAGTAGTATGGGACGGCAATACTATGGCTACACCTTC. This translates into CASSMGRQYYGYTF.